Listed below are T cell receptor beta chains from one sample, sequenced in a study of T cell changes during pregnancy in multiple sclerosis. Data came from immunoSEQ multiplex PCR; TCRdb stores just in-frame clones and leaves some out. The sample yields approximately 70,000 clones, more than 85% seen once. The sequencing used peripheral blood, collected in the first trimester of pregnancy. The origin of the receptors is a female donor with multiple sclerosis, enrolled in a pregnancy study. The CDR3 runs from the conserved cysteine through the conserved F or W. Each record gives: clone size, J gene, V gene, D gene, CDR3 protein, CDR3 DNA. The D gene is left open where the match is weak. Where a row states a size, it is once, few, many or the class of an expanded clone; other rows omit it.

clone_size: NA
j_call: TRBJ2-4
v_call: TRBV30
d_call: NA
cdr3_aa: CAWSHLGGKWTAQYF
cdr3_nt: TGTGCCTGGAGCCACTTAGGGGGTAAATGGACAGCTCAGTACTTC

clone_size: once
j_call: TRBJ2-7
v_call: TRBV10-3
d_call: NA
cdr3_aa: CAISDTGQSYEQYF
cdr3_nt: TGTGCCATCAGCGACACGGGACAATCCTACGAGCAGTACTTC

clone_size: NA
j_call: TRBJ2-1
v_call: TRBV7-9
d_call: TRBD2
cdr3_aa: CASSRTSGSPNEQFF
cdr3_nt: TGTGCCAGCAGCCGGACTAGCGGGAGTCCAAATGAGCAGTTCTTC

clone_size: NA
j_call: TRBJ2-7
v_call: TRBV5-1
d_call: TRBD2
cdr3_aa: CASSWRTSGSPYEQYF
cdr3_nt: TGCGCCAGCAGCTGGCGGACTAGCGGGAGTCCCTACGAGCAGTACTTC

clone_size: NA
j_call: TRBJ2-7
v_call: TRBV2
d_call: TRBD2
cdr3_aa: CASNSPATSGKYEQYF
cdr3_nt: TGTGCCAGCAATTCGCCTGCGACTAGCGGGAAATACGAGCAGTACTTC

clone_size: NA
j_call: TRBJ2-7
v_call: TRBV5-1
d_call: TRBD1
cdr3_aa: CASRPTRTGGNEQYF
cdr3_nt: TGCGCCAGCAGACCCACCAGGACAGGGGGGAACGAGCAGTACTTC

clone_size: NA
j_call: TRBJ1-1
v_call: TRBV29-1
d_call: TRBD1
cdr3_aa: CSVEDRGRSTEAFF
cdr3_nt: TGCAGCGTTGAAGATAGGGGGCGAAGCACTGAAGCTTTCTTT

clone_size: NA
j_call: TRBJ1-6
v_call: TRBV9
d_call: NA
cdr3_aa: CASSLSSSYNSPLHF
cdr3_nt: TGTGCCAGCAGCCTCTCCAGCTCCTATAATTCACCCCTCCACTTT

clone_size: few
j_call: TRBJ1-1
v_call: TRBV5-1
d_call: NA
cdr3_aa: CACSQGMSTEAFF
cdr3_nt: TGCGCCTGCTCACAGGGTATGAGCACTGAAGCTTTCTTT

clone_size: once
j_call: TRBJ1-6
v_call: TRBV6-1
d_call: NA
cdr3_aa: CASSEGQSPLHF
cdr3_nt: TGTGCCAGCAGTGAAGGTCAATCACCCCTCCACTTT

clone_size: once
j_call: TRBJ1-6
v_call: TRBV13
d_call: TRBD1
cdr3_aa: CASSPRTGVNSPLHF
cdr3_nt: TGTGCCAGCAGCCCCCGGACAGGGGTTAATTCACCCCTCCACTTT

clone_size: NA
j_call: TRBJ1-1
v_call: TRBV28
d_call: TRBD1
cdr3_aa: CASSSDRAGRAFF
cdr3_nt: TGTGCCAGCAGTTCGGACAGGGCCGGGAGAGCTTTCTTT

clone_size: NA
j_call: TRBJ2-2
v_call: TRBV9
d_call: NA
cdr3_aa: CASSPHSPTGELFF
cdr3_nt: TGTGCCAGCAGCCCTCACAGTCCCACCGGGGAGCTGTTTTTT